This passage covers 18 T cell receptor beta chains from one sample sequenced in a study of blood T cell repertoires in COVID-19. This table comes from immunoSEQ multiplex PCR, and its TCRdb copy is limited to in-frame clones, with some not included. This sample has 300,000 to 500,000 clones; roughly 88% occur once, and the top ten carry 0.95% to 1%. Specimen: PBMCs or T cells enriched from blood (not recorded which). Receptors originate from a woman in her 30s with acute COVID-19.

The chain uses TRBV5-1 and TRBJ1-4; D possibly corresponds to TRBD1 (5 bases). This CDR3 spans 14 amino acids. V lost 4 bases and J 8 bases, leaving 15 bases between the germline ends. CDR1 and CDR2 from the germline V gene are SGHRS and YFSETQ. Here the CDR3 reads CASSPHQEGEKLFF. CDR3 nucleotide sequence: TGCGCCAGCAGCCCTCATCAGGAGGGGGAAAAACTGTTTTTT.

The chain joins TRBV12-3 or TRBV12-4 to TRBJ1-5; D is ambiguous. The CDR3 sequence is 13 residues long. V lost 3 bases and J 3 bases, leaving 6 bases between the germline ends. The CDR3 nucleotides read TGTGCCAGCAGTTTGGGCTACAATCAGCCCCAGCATTTT. This encodes CASSLGYNQPQHF.

V gene TRBV24-1 combines with J gene TRBJ2-5; D gene unclear. The CDR3 has 13 amino acids. Per germline, CDR1 KGHDR and CDR2 SFDVKD. V was clipped by 0 bases and J by 5 bases, with 6 bases between them. CDR3 sequence: CATSDLHKETQYF. CDR3 DNA sequence: TGTGCCACCAGTGATTTGCACAAGGAGACCCAGTACTTC.

The chain links TRBV9 to TRBJ2-3; TRBD1 might be the D (6 bases). Trimming shortened V by 0 bases and J by 4 bases, and 21 bases separated the two germline ends. Germline loops: CDR1 SGDLS, CDR2 YYNGEE. The CDR3 is 18 amino acids. In nucleotides, the CDR3 is TGTGCCAGCAGCGTAGTGGGAAGGGGGTCGGTGGGTGCAGATACGCAGTATTTT. Encoded protein: CASSVVGRGSVGADTQYF.

V usage is TRBV11-2 and J usage is TRBJ2-7, with a tentative D call TRBD1 (5 bases). The germline gives CDR1 SGHAT, CDR2 FQNNGV. There are 13 residues in the CDR3. V was cut by 1 base and J by 4 bases, with 8 bases left in between. The CDR3: CASSLVREYEQYF. CDR3 coding DNA: TGTGCCAGCAGCTTAGTCAGGGAATACGAGCAGTACTTC.

V is TRBV27 and J is TRBJ1-2; no definite D call. The CDR3 consists of 15 residues. Germline assignment: CDR1 MNHEY and CDR2 SMNVEV (reference sequence). Trimming took 7 bases from V and 0 from J, leaving 15 bases between them. The CDR3 DNA is TGTGCCAGCATCCTAGAGGGCAGAACTAACTATGGCTACACCTTC. Its translation is CASILEGRTNYGYTF.

The chain is built from TRBV5-1 and TRBJ2-3, with TRBD1 matching 7 bases. The CDR3 extends over 17 amino acids. The V segment lost 2 bases and the J segment 9 bases; nucleotides outside the gene matches: 18. The V gene's germline CDR1 is SGHRS and CDR2 YFSETQ. This CDR3 is CASSLSTGHTQMATQYF. The CDR3 bases are TGCGCCAGCAGCTTATCGACAGGGCATACGCAGATGGCAACGCAGTATTTT. Supplemented by reference TRBV5-1 and TRBJ2-3, the full variable domain reads KAGVTQTPRYLIKTRGQQVTLSCSPISGHRSVSWYQQTPGQGLQFLFEYFSETQRNKGNFPGRFSGRQFSNSRSEMNVSTLELGDSALYLCASSLSTGHTQMATQYFGPGTRLTVL.

This chain links TRBV9 with TRBJ2-2; D unresolved. Germline V gene sequence: CDR1 SGDLS, CDR2 YYNGEE. The ends were cut back, 3 bases at V and 0 bases at J, with 6 bases in the middle. The CDR3 consists of 14 residues. The CDR3 DNA reads TGTGCCAGCAGCGGAGACTCGAACACCGGGGAGCTGTTTTTT. This encodes CASSGDSNTGELFF.

A word on this clone: The same CDR3 also results from other DNA sequences found in this sample. The chain is built from TRBV24-1 and TRBJ2-3; the match to TRBD1 covers 10 bases. Germline CDR1 is KGHDR and CDR2 is SFDVKD. The CDR3 consists of 16 residues. Losses at the gene ends were 4 bases for V and 1 base for J; bases not matched to a gene: 4. The CDR3 sequence: CATSDLGTGGTDTQYF. Here the CDR3 DNA reads TGTGCCACCAGTGACCTCGGGACAGGGGGCACAGATACGCAGTATTTT.

The V and J genes are TRBV28 and TRBJ2-7, with D maybe TRBD1 (5 bases). From germline, CDR1 is MDHEN and CDR2 SYDVKM. The CDR3 is 14 residues long. Trimming removed 4 bases from V and 7 bases from J, with 17 bases in between. The CDR3 DNA is TGTGCCAGCAGTTCATCCAACCAGGGCTGGGAGCAGTACTTC. The encoded protein is CASSSSNQGWEQYF. Together with reference TRBV28 and TRBJ2-7, the CDR3 gives the full variable domain: DVKVTQSSRYLVKRTGEKVFLECVQDMDHENMFWYRQDPGLGLRLIYFSYDVKMKEKGDIPEGYSVSREKKERFSLILESASTNQTSMYLCASSSSNQGWEQYFGPGTRLTVT.

This chain uses TRBV30 with TRBJ1-2; the match to TRBD1 covers 7 bases. There are 13 residues in the CDR3. J lost 8 bases, V lost 3 bases, and 9 bases had no gene match. In germline, CDR1 is GTSNPN, CDR2 SVGIG (reference sequence). CDR3 DNA: TGTGCCTGGAGCTTTAACCGGGACAGAGGCTACACCTTC. This codes for CAWSFNRDRGYTF.

The chain has TRBV9 and TRBJ1-3, with D uncertain. The CDR3 covers 13 residues. Trimming stripped 4 bases from V and 4 bases from J, with 9 bases between. Germline CDR1 and CDR2: SGDLS and YYNGEE. The CDR3 protein is CASSQETGNTIYF. The CDR3 nucleotides read TGTGCCAGCAGCCAAGAGACAGGAAACACCATATATTTT.

The rearrangement uses TRBV7-3 and TRBJ2-1, with D tentatively TRBD1 (5 bases). Deletions cut 2 bases from V and 9 bases from J, with 11 bases between. Looked up from germline, CDR1 is SGHTA and CDR2 is FQGTGA. The CDR3 has 13 residues. The CDR3 coding sequence is TGTGCCAGCAGCTTACACCAGGGCGCTGAGCAGTTCTTC. As protein: CASSLHQGAEQFF.

This rearrangement joins TRBV6-2 or TRBV6-3 to TRBJ1-6; 7 positions agree with TRBD1. Germline V lookup: CDR1 MNHEY, CDR2 SVGEGT. The trim removed 0 bases at V and 7 bases at J, leaving 3 bases unmatched. This CDR3 spans 15 amino acids. The CDR3, as DNA: TGTGCCAGCAGTTACTCCGGGACAGTCAATTCACCCCTCCACTTT. Residues: CASSYSGTVNSPLHF.

The rearrangement joins TRBV25-1 to TRBJ1-3; D not resolved. V lost 5 bases, J lost 2 bases, and 7 bases lay in between. This CDR3 contains 13 residues. Germline CDR1 reads MGHDK; CDR2 reads SYGVNS. The CDR3 DNA follows: TGTGCCAGCAGTTGGGGAGCTGGAAACACCATATATTTT. Translated: CASSWGAGNTIYF.

The rearrangement links TRBV7-9 to TRBJ1-2; 9 positions agree with TRBD1. The V segment lost 6 bases and the J segment 6 bases; nucleotides outside the gene matches: 17. The CDR3 sequence is 17 residues long. CDR1 is SEHNR and CDR2 is FQNEAQ in the germline V gene (reference sequence). This CDR3 reads CASRRGGQGPYGNGYTF. The CDR3 coding sequence is TGTGCCAGCAGGAGAGGGGGACAGGGCCCCTATGGAAATGGCTACACCTTC.

The rearrangement links TRBV6-5 to TRBJ1-6; D is ambiguous. CDR3 length equals 15 residues. V was pared by 3 bases and J by 5 bases, with 11 bases between. CDR1 and CDR2 (germline): MNHEY, SVGAGI. The CDR3 coding sequence is TGTGCCAGCAGTTATGGCGGCTTTAATAATTCACCCCTCCACTTT. Its translation: CASSYGGFNNSPLHF.

The gene calls are TRBV14 and TRBJ1-4; 7 nucleotides match TRBD1. The CDR3 spans 15 residues. V lost 0 bases, J lost 8 bases, and 6 bases stayed unmatched. The germline V gene has CDR1 SGHDN and CDR2 FVKESK. For the CDR3, the DNA is TGTGCCAGCAGCCAAGAAAAGGGGGCTGGGGAAAAACTGTTTTTT. It encodes CASSQEKGAGEKLFF.